These T cell receptor beta chains were read from a single sample in a study of T-cell reconstitution after alpha-beta-depleted transplantation in children. MiXCR was run by TCRdb on the PCR reads, yielding one entry per CDR3 protein. The sample consists of some 200,000 distinct CDR3 sequences, roughly 8.3% of them appearing once. The source was PBMCs, mostly from graft donor cells, collected 360 days after TCRalphabeta/CD19-depleted stem cell transplant. The receptors shown here come from a male patient between 2 and 9 years old who had a stem cell transplant for acute myeloid leukemia, so the T cells may come from the graft donor. The CDR3 runs from the conserved cysteine through the conserved F or W. Fields, in order: CDR3 protein, CDR3 DNA, V gene, D gene, J gene, clone size. The D gene is left open where the match is weak. Clone size appears in some rows only: once, few, many, or a class for an expanded clone.

CDR3: CASPDRITGYTF; DNA: TGTGCCAGCCCGGACAGGATTACTGGCTACACCTTC; V: TRBV2; D: TRBD1; J: TRBJ1-2; size: many
CDR3: CSGSAVHMNTEAFF; DNA: TGCAGCGGTAGCGCGGTCCACATGAACACTGAAGCTTTCTTT; V: TRBV29-1; D: -; J: TRBJ1-1; size: -
CDR3: CASSLERRGSYEQYF; DNA: TGCGCCAGCAGCTTGGAGCGACGGGGCTCCTACGAGCAGTACTTC; V: TRBV5-1; D: -; J: TRBJ2-7; size: -
CDR3: CASSGEGVLLYGYTF; DNA: TGTGCCAGCAGCGGGGAAGGGGTCCTCCTCTATGGCTACACCTTC; V: TRBV5-5; D: -; J: TRBJ1-2; size: few
CDR3: CASSLDPRTELFF; DNA: TGTGCCAGCAGCTTAGACCCCCGGACGGAGCTGTTTTTT; V: TRBV11-3; D: -; J: TRBJ2-2; size: -
CDR3: CASSLRSGFQETQYF; DNA: TGCGCCAGCAGCTTACGTAGCGGGTTCCAAGAGACCCAGTACTTC; V: TRBV5-1; D: TRBD2; J: TRBJ2-5; size: -
CDR3: CATRAGQGFNGYTF; DNA: TGTGCCACCAGGGCGGGACAGGGTTTCAATGGCTACACCTTC; V: TRBV15; D: TRBD1; J: TRBJ1-2; size: -
CDR3: CASSPEGWGRYNEQFF; DNA: TGTGCCAGCAGTCCGGAAGGGTGGGGACGTTACAATGAGCAGTTCTTC; V: TRBV6-4; D: -; J: TRBJ2-1; size: many
CDR3: CASRYTPSTDTQYF; DNA: TGTGCCAGCAGGTACACCCCTAGCACAGATACGCAGTATTTT; V: TRBV6-5; D: -; J: TRBJ2-3; size: few
CDR3: CSVEGLAPPHMAQETQYF; DNA: TGCAGCGTTGAGGGACTAGCCCCCCCCCACATGGCCCAAGAGACCCAGTACTTC; V: TRBV29-1; D: TRBD2; J: TRBJ2-5; size: -
CDR3: CATSDFERRGSTEAFF; DNA: TGTGCCACCAGTGATTTTGAGCGAAGGGGTAGCACTGAAGCTTTCTTT; V: TRBV24-1; D: -; J: TRBJ1-1; size: few
CDR3: CASSSMTQGLSYGYTF; DNA: TGTGCCAGCAGCTCCATGACACAGGGTTTGAGCTATGGCTACACCTTC; V: TRBV5-5; D: -; J: TRBJ1-2; size: -
CDR3: CASSLRQGHYEQYF; DNA: TGTGCCAGCAGCCTTAGACAGGGGCACTACGAGCAGTACTTC; V: TRBV5-5; D: TRBD1; J: TRBJ2-7; size: -
CDR3: CASTSGTANTGELFF; DNA: TGTGCCAGCACATCCGGGACAGCGAACACCGGGGAGCTGTTTTTT; V: TRBV28; D: TRBD1; J: TRBJ2-2; size: -
CDR3: CASSRAPGQINTEAFF; DNA: TGTGCCAGCAGCCGCGCCCCCGGGCAGATTAACACTGAAGCTTTCTTT; V: TRBV12-3/TRBV12-4; D: -; J: TRBJ1-1; size: -
CDR3: CASTEGSRAQYF; DNA: TGTGCCAGCACCGAGGGGTCCCGCGCGCAGTATTTT; V: TRBV12-3/TRBV12-4; D: -; J: TRBJ2-3; size: few
CDR3: CASSQRGLQETQYF; DNA: TGTGCCAGCAGTCAGCGGGGGCTACAAGAGACCCAGTACTTC; V: TRBV12-3/TRBV12-4; D: TRBD2; J: TRBJ2-5; size: many
CDR3: CASSLAGGFDEQYF; DNA: TGTGCCAGCAGTTTGGCGGGAGGCTTCGACGAGCAGTACTTC; V: TRBV12-3/TRBV12-4; D: TRBD2; J: TRBJ2-7; size: few
CDR3: CASSPLGKAHAPTNEKLFF; DNA: TGTGCCAGCAGCCCTCTCGGGAAAGCCCATGCACCAACTAATGAAAAACTGTTTTTT; V: TRBV11-2; D: -; J: TRBJ1-4; size: few